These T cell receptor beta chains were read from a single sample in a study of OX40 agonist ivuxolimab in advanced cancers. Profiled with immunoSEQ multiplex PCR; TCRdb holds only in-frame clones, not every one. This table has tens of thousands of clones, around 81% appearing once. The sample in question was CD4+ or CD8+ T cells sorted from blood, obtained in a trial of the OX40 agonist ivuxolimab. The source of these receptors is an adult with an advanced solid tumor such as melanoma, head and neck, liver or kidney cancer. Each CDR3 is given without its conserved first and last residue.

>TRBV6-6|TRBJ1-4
ASSYSGQATNEKLF
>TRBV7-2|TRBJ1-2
ASSTTDRDYGYT
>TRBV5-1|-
ASSQLISGQGGEQY
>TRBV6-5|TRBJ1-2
ASSPSGSANYGYT
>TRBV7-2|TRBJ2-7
ASSPGGAGGYEQY
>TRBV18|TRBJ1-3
ASSPRNWDRGLSRSGNTIY
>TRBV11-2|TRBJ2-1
ASSLGLINEQF
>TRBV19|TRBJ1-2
ASSVGTSRGYGYT
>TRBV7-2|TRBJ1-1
ASSSPREGSTEAF
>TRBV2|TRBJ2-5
ASSEQPILQETQY
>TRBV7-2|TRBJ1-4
ASSFDRGRGEKLF
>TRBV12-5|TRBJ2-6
ASGLGGANVLT
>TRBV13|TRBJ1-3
ASSLFGGNTIY
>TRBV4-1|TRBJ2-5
ASSQGVLDRGGKETQY
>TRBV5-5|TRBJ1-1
ASTPDVSRNTEAF
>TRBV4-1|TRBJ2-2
ASRQAPGGTGELF
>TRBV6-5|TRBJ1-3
ASSSMPSSGNTIY
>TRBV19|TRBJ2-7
ASSIVGGGSGRLSYEQY
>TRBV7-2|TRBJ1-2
ASSLGRVAWGYT
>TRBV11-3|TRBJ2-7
ASSFRTGNEQY
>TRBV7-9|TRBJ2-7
ASSPDRSEQY
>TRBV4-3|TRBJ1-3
ASSRLRERTGGFSGNTIY
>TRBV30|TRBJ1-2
AWSVQLSYGYT
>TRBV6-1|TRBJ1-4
ASSLTEFNEKLF
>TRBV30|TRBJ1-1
AWNVLSEAF
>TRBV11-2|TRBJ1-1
ASSFARGNTEAF
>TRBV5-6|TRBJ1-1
ASSLGTTRTEAF
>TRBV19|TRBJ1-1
ASRFVGFPEAF
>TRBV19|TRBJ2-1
ATKTEFFFNEQF
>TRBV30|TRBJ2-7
AWSWGGQLSYEQY
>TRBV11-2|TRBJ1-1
ASSLGQGSTEAF
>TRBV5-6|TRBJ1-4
ASSLRDRGFNEKLF
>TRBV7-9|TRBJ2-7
ASSFREGQAHEQY
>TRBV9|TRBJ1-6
ASSLQGAQGSPLH
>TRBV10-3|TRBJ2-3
AGRGGPGDTQY
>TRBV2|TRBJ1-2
ASGQGAQGYT
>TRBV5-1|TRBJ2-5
ASSLDLMEGEETQY
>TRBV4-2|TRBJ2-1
ASSPFPGGGAGKGDEQF
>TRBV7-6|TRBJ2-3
ASSQGTGRQY
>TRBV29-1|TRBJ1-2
SAGDRGVYGYT
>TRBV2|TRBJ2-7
ASSEATGSTYEQY
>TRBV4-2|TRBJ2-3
ASSQAGTSGDTQY
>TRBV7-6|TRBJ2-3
ASSRSGANTDTQY
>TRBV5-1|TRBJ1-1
ASSPLGGRNTEAF
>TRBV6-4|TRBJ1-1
ASSDLKAF
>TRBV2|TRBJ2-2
ASILGLTGELF
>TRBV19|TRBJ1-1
ASREAGGVNTEAF
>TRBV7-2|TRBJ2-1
ASSLAGGPLARLNEQF
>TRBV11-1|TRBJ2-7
ASSPTGLEQY
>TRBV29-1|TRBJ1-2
SVGGGGGGYT
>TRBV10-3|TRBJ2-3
AISDSAWGGTDTQY
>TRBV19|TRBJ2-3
ASSIDGHLTDTQY
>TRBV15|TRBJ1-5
ATRPGPLQPQH